A selection of T cell receptor beta chains follows, all from one sample in a study of cytomegalovirus exposure and HLA in healthy donors. TCRdb keeps only in-frame clones here, not all; method: immunoSEQ multiplex PCR. Altogether over 110,000 clones are present, approximately 80% being singletons, with the ten largest covering roughly 5.6%. The sample consisted of PBMCs. These receptors were taken from a woman aged 35 to 49 in good health and CMV-seropositive. Both conserved end residues are part of each CDR3. The D gene is left open where the match is weak. Clone size is given for some rows only: seen once, a few or many times, or a class if the clone is expanded.

V	size	D	J	CDR3	DNA
TRBV2	-	-	TRBJ1-3	CASERGPTRGAGNTIYF	TGTGCCAGCGAGAGGGGCCCCACGCGGGGTGCTGGAAACACCATATATTTT
TRBV5-4	-	TRBD2	TRBJ2-1	CASSLGTSGRVVNEQFF	TGTGCCAGCAGCTTGGGGACTAGCGGGAGGGTTGTCAATGAGCAGTTCTTC
TRBV6-1	-	TRBD2	TRBJ2-3	CASRAGESTGTQYF	TGTGCCAGCAGAGCGGGAGAGAGCACAGGTACGCAGTATTTT
TRBV2	-	TRBD1	TRBJ1-1	CASNGQGNTEAFF	TGTGCCAGCAACGGACAGGGGAACACTGAAGCTTTCTTT
TRBV7-3	-	TRBD2	TRBJ2-5	CASSSETGGQETQYF	TGTGCCAGCAGCTCTGAAACGGGGGGACAAGAGACCCAGTACTTC
TRBV7-2	-	TRBD2	TRBJ2-3	CASSSGLAEDTQYF	TGTGCCAGCAGCTCGGGACTAGCTGAAGATACGCAGTATTTT
TRBV2	-	-	TRBJ1-5	CASRIQMGNQPQHF	TGTGCCAGCCGGATACAGATGGGCAATCAGCCCCAGCATTTT
TRBV7-9	-	TRBD2	TRBJ2-7	CASSSSGRVPYEQYF	TGTGCCAGCAGCTCTAGCGGGAGGGTCCCCTACGAGCAGTACTTC
TRBV5-1	-	-	TRBJ2-3	CASSLGLSADTQYF	TGCGCCAGCAGCTTGGGCTTGAGCGCAGATACGCAGTATTTT
TRBV6-5	once	-	TRBJ1-4	CASSYRQYESEKLFF	TGTGCCAGCAGTTACAGACAGTACGAATCTGAAAAACTGTTTTTT
TRBV27	-	-	TRBJ2-3	CASSHRGTDTQYF	TGTGCCAGTTCTCACAGGGGCACAGATACGCAGTATTTT
TRBV14	-	TRBD1	TRBJ2-7	CASSHRQGGEQYF	TGTGCCAGCAGCCATCGACAGGGGGGCGAGCAGTACTTC
TRBV5-1	-	-	TRBJ2-1	CASSLADAREQFF	TGCGCCAGCAGCTTGGCCGATGCTAGGGAGCAGTTCTTC
TRBV15	-	TRBD2	TRBJ2-3	CATSRGTSGMRDTQYF	TGTGCCACCAGCAGGGGGACTAGCGGGATGAGAGATACGCAGTATTTT
TRBV9	-	-	TRBJ2-6	CASSVSPTGGANVLTF	TGTGCCAGCAGCGTAAGTCCCACGGGGGGGGCCAACGTCCTGACTTTC
TRBV4-1	-	-	TRBJ2-5	CASSHAGQLQETQYF	TGCGCCAGCAGCCATGCCGGACAGTTACAAGAGACCCAGTACTTC
TRBV30	-	-	TRBJ1-4	CAWRSRHGGPNEKLFF	TGTGCCTGGAGGAGCCGACACGGGGGACCTAATGAAAAACTGTTTTTT
TRBV5-1	-	-	TRBJ1-2	CASRLTEKASSSYTF	TGCGCCAGCAGACTGACGGAGAAGGCTTCCTCGAGCTACACCTTC
TRBV7-9	-	-	TRBJ1-5	CASSLGAGEGQPQHF	TGTGCCAGCAGCTTAGGGGCAGGGGAGGGTCAGCCCCAGCATTTT
TRBV27	few	-	TRBJ2-1	CASSFPEGHYNEQFF	TGTGCCAGCAGTTTCCCCGAGGGCCACTACAATGAGCAGTTCTTC
TRBV30	-	TRBD2	TRBJ2-1	CAWKGLVNEQFF	TGTGCCTGGAAGGGACTAGTAAATGAGCAGTTCTTC
TRBV28	-	TRBD1	TRBJ2-3	CASSLSGQGTDTQYF	TGTGCCAGCAGTCTCTCGGGACAGGGCACAGATACGCAGTATTTT
TRBV27	-	TRBD1	TRBJ1-2	CASTLKGTGPGNYGYTF	TGTGCCAGCACCCTAAAGGGGACAGGGCCGGGGAACTATGGCTACACCTTC
TRBV7-6	-	TRBD1	TRBJ1-4	CASSIGGGGEKLFF	TGTGCCAGCAGCATAGGGGGCGGAGGGGAAAAACTGTTTTTT
TRBV2	-	-	TRBJ2-7	CASSDRGSDEQYF	TGTGCCAGCAGTGACAGGGGATCAGACGAGCAGTACTTC
TRBV11-3	few	-	TRBJ2-3	CASSRGTDTQYF	TGTGCCAGCAGCCGTGGCACAGATACGCAGTATTTT
TRBV5-1	-	-	TRBJ2-1	CASSLGRNNEQFF	TGCGCCAGCAGCTTGGGGCGGAACAATGAGCAGTTCTTC
TRBV18	-	TRBD2	TRBJ2-1	CASSPPGSGNSNEQFF	TGTGCCAGCTCACCACCGGGCAGCGGGAATTCAAATGAGCAGTTCTTC
TRBV12-1	-	-	TRBJ2-7	CASSPPGLAGGRSYEQYF	TGTGCCAGCAGCCCTCCGGGACTAGCGGGAGGAAGGTCCTACGAGCAGTACTTC
TRBV10-2	-	TRBD2	TRBJ2-1	CASRVGLANEQFF	TGCGCCAGCAGGGTAGGACTAGCCAATGAGCAGTTCTTC
TRBV18	-	TRBD2	TRBJ2-1	CASSPLVAGGYNEQFF	TGTGCCAGCTCACCGCTTGTAGCGGGAGGGTACAATGAGCAGTTCTTC
TRBV5-1	once	TRBD1	TRBJ1-2	CASRPGQGNSYGYTF	TGCGCCAGTCGACCGGGACAGGGTAACTCCTATGGCTACACCTTC
TRBV7-9	-	-	TRBJ1-2	CASSLVFAREANYGYTF	TGTGCCAGCAGCTTAGTTTTCGCCAGGGAAGCCAACTATGGCTACACCTTC
TRBV7-3	-	TRBD2	TRBJ2-3	CASSLAGTSGTTQYF	TGTGCCAGCAGCTTAGCCGGGACTAGCGGCACTACGCAGTATTTT
TRBV6-1	-	TRBD1	TRBJ2-7	CASSEAGQGYEQYF	TGTGCCAGCAGTGAGGCGGGACAGGGGTACGAGCAGTACTTC
TRBV2	-	-	TRBJ1-4	CASSRGANEKLFF	TGTGCCAGCAGCCGCGGGGCTAATGAAAAACTGTTTTTT
TRBV6-1	-	-	TRBJ2-7	CASSEVLYEQYF	TGTGCCAGCAGTGAAGTCCTCTACGAGCAGTACTTC
TRBV11-3	once	TRBD1	TRBJ2-7	CASSSRTGEQYF	TGTGCCAGCAGCTCTAGGACAGGGGAGCAGTACTTC
TRBV4-2	few	TRBD2	TRBJ2-3	CASSQGSSGPTDTQYF	TGTGCCAGCAGCCAAGGGTCTAGCGGACCCACAGATACGCAGTATTTT
TRBV2	-	-	TRBJ2-5	CASTGETGTKTQYF	TGTGCCAGCACCGGCGAGACGGGAACGAAGACCCAGTACTTC